This TCR beta chain derives from a study of blood T cell repertoires in COVID-19. As for the study in general: COVID-19 samples, acute and convalescent, were from the United States, Italy and Spain. Sources were T cells, B-cell-depleted T cells, or PBMCs; the material itself was cDNA or gDNA.

Produced via immunoSEQ multiplex PCR; TCRdb's table is partial and in-frame only. The table includes 280,000 or so clones, 90% detected once. The CDR3 is 14 amino acids. In germline, CDR1 is SQVTM, CDR2 ANQGSEA. V trimming: 5 bases; J trimming: 4 bases; junction bases outside the gene matches: 8. Participants spanned ages about 18 to 100 years and resided in over 20 US areas. Cohorts were determined from participant-reported clinical history. The receptor's source is a woman aged 18-35 years with acute COVID-19. Sequencing was carried out using PBMCs or T cells enriched from blood (not recorded which). The chain has TRBV29-1 and TRBJ2-3; 8 bases match TRBD1. The CDR3 nucleotides are TGCAGCGTTCGGGAGACAGGGGTTCCAGATACGCAGTATTTT. Its protein product is CSVRETGVPDTQYF.